The rows below give T cell receptor beta chains drawn from one sample of a study of shared clonotypes between healthy human individuals. TCRdb's table, derived via immunoSEQ multiplex PCR, lists solely in-frame clones and lacks some. Of about 1,900,000 clones listed, approximately 94% were seen once; the top ten hold less than 1.5%. The sample was naive CD8+ T cells sorted from blood. The receptors shown here come from a man younger than 35 in good health. CDR3s include the opening cysteine and the closing phenylalanine or tryptophan. The D gene is left open where the match is weak. The size field is filled for only some rows; it gives once, few, many or a size class.

clone size	V gene	D gene	J gene	CDR3 protein	CDR3 DNA
NA	TRBV13	TRBD1	TRBJ1-1	CASSSTGTEAFF	TGTGCCAGCAGCTCGACAGGGACGGAAGCTTTCTTT
NA	TRBV5-6	NA	TRBJ2-3	CASSLEGGGNVLTDTQYF	TGTGCCAGCAGCTTGGAAGGAGGGGGAAATGTACTCACAGATACGCAGTATTTT
NA	TRBV13	NA	TRBJ2-7	CASSLRGDSLYEQYF	TGTGCCAGCAGTTTACGGGGGGACAGCCTTTACGAGCAGTACTTC
NA	TRBV2	NA	TRBJ2-7	CASSGTWDEAYEQYF	TGTGCCAGCAGTGGGACCTGGGACGAAGCCTACGAGCAGTACTTC
NA	TRBV6-1	TRBD2	TRBJ2-3	CASSEVSGGSDTQYF	TGTGCCAGCAGTGAAGTTAGCGGGGGGTCGGATACGCAGTATTTT
NA	TRBV7-9	NA	TRBJ2-1	CASIKSEESYNEQFF	TGTGCCAGCATCAAATCTGAGGAGTCCTACAATGAGCAGTTCTTC
NA	TRBV9	NA	TRBJ2-5	CASSVVAGKDGQETQYF	TGTGCCAGCAGCGTAGTGGCAGGGAAGGATGGGCAAGAGACCCAGTACTTC
NA	TRBV7-2	NA	TRBJ2-3	CASSLGLSRSTDTQYF	TGTGCCAGCAGCTTAGGACTCAGCCGCAGCACAGATACGCAGTATTTT
NA	TRBV27	TRBD1	TRBJ2-3	CASARRQGPDTQYF	TGTGCCAGCGCCCGTCGACAGGGTCCAGATACGCAGTATTTT
NA	TRBV4-3	TRBD1	TRBJ2-3	CASSPTGTTPTDTQYF	TGCGCCAGCAGCCCGACAGGGACGACTCCTACAGATACGCAGTATTTT
NA	TRBV6-6	NA	TRBJ2-3	CASSSPVDTQYF	TGTGCCAGCAGTTCCCCCGTAGATACGCAGTATTTT
NA	TRBV6-5	TRBD1	TRBJ1-2	CASSPTGTANYGYTF	TGTGCCAGCAGTCCCACGGGGACAGCAAACTATGGCTACACCTTC
NA	TRBV6-1	NA	TRBJ2-5	CASSEAQFRQGGETQYF	TGTGCCAGCAGTGAAGCGCAGTTCAGACAGGGAGGGGAGACCCAGTACTTC
once	TRBV7-8	NA	TRBJ2-1	CASSLWSFSNNEQFF	TGTGCCAGCAGCTTATGGAGCTTCTCAAACAATGAGCAGTTCTTC
NA	TRBV6-1	NA	TRBJ2-5	CASSERGVDRKLQETQYF	TGTGCCAGCAGTGAAAGGGGGGTGGACAGGAAGCTCCAAGAGACCCAGTACTTC
NA	TRBV19	NA	TRBJ2-2	CGSAPNTGELFF	TGTGGCAGTGCCCCGAACACCGGGGAGCTGTTTTTT
NA	TRBV4-3	NA	TRBJ2-3	CASSQDVSTDTQYF	TGCGCCAGCAGCCAAGACGTAAGCACAGATACGCAGTATTTT
NA	TRBV4-3	TRBD2	TRBJ2-7	CASSQDEGQGTSGSEQYF	TGCGCCAGCAGCCAAGATGAAGGCCAAGGGACTAGCGGGAGCGAGCAGTACTTC
NA	TRBV6-1	TRBD1	TRBJ1-1	CASSEFWGQGVNTEAFF	TGTGCCAGCAGTGAATTTTGGGGACAGGGAGTGAACACTGAAGCTTTCTTT
once	TRBV5-1	TRBD1	TRBJ2-7	CASSGWTGDYEQYF	TGCGCCAGCAGCGGCTGGACAGGGGACTACGAGCAGTACTTC
once	TRBV7-2	NA	TRBJ2-1	CASSQPGTHNEQFF	TGTGCCAGCAGCCAACCCGGGACCCACAATGAGCAGTTCTTC
NA	TRBV4-1	NA	TRBJ2-7	CASSPKKASYEQYF	TGCGCCAGCAGCCCTAAGAAGGCTTCCTACGAGCAGTACTTC
NA	TRBV19	NA	TRBJ2-2	CASSMGIRPGELFF	TGTGCCAGTAGTATGGGGATCCGCCCCGGGGAGCTGTTTTTT
once	TRBV27	NA	TRBJ2-7	CASSLITGPRNEQYF	TGTGCCAGCAGTCTTATTACTGGGCCGCGTAACGAGCAGTACTTC
NA	TRBV6-1	NA	TRBJ2-3	CASSERVGTDTQYF	TGTGCCAGCAGTGAACGGGTCGGCACAGATACGCAGTATTTT
NA	TRBV6-5	TRBD2	TRBJ2-3	CASSLTPSGRDTQYF	TGTGCCAGCAGCCTGACTCCTAGCGGGAGAGATACGCAGTATTTT
once	TRBV5-6	NA	TRBJ2-2	CASIVGSSSGELFF	TGTGCCAGCATAGTCGGGAGTTCATCGGGGGAGCTGTTTTTT
NA	TRBV2	TRBD1	TRBJ2-1	CASSKGRWGTGDSNEQFF	TGTGCCAGCAGCAAGGGTCGTTGGGGGACAGGGGACTCGAATGAGCAGTTCTTC
NA	TRBV11-2	NA	TRBJ1-3	CASSGLGNTIYF	TGTGCCAGCAGTGGTTTGGGAAACACCATATATTTT
NA	TRBV7-9	TRBD1	TRBJ2-2	CASILFTGGNGELFF	TGTGCCAGCATCCTATTTACAGGGGGAAACGGGGAGCTGTTTTTT
once	TRBV2	NA	TRBJ2-7	CASGARDEQYF	TGTGCCAGCGGGGCGCGGGACGAGCAGTACTTC
NA	TRBV6-1	NA	TRBJ1-6	CASSESYWDINNSPLHF	TGTGCCAGCAGTGAGTCTTATTGGGACATTAATAATTCACCCCTCCACTTT
NA	TRBV9	NA	TRBJ2-2	CASSVGASMPPGELFF	TGTGCCAGCAGCGTAGGGGCTAGCATGCCCCCCGGGGAGCTGTTTTTT
NA	TRBV4-1	NA	TRBJ2-1	CASSQGGTLPYNEQFF	TGCGCCAGCAGCCAAGGGGGGACCCTCCCCTACAATGAGCAGTTCTTC
NA	TRBV6-6	NA	TRBJ1-4	CASKQYATNEKLFF	TGTGCCAGCAAACAGTATGCAACTAATGAAAAACTGTTTTTT
NA	TRBV4-1	TRBD1	TRBJ1-6	CASSFRTGGPNSPLHF	TGCGCCAGCAGCTTTCGGACAGGGGGTCCGAATTCACCCCTCCACTTT
NA	TRBV6-1	NA	TRBJ1-1	CASSEWGYTEAFF	TGTGCCAGCAGTGAATGGGGTTACACTGAAGCTTTCTTT
NA	TRBV19	NA	TRBJ2-7	CASSMGSGYEQYF	TGTGCCAGTAGTATGGGGTCAGGGTACGAGCAGTACTTC
NA	TRBV6-5	TRBD1	TRBJ1-1	CATRLKGALDTEAFF	TGTGCCACCAGATTGAAGGGGGCTCTGGACACTGAAGCTTTCTTT
NA	TRBV6-6	NA	TRBJ2-7	CASTETSYEQYF	TGTGCCAGCACTGAGACCTCCTACGAGCAGTACTTC
NA	TRBV5-1	TRBD2	TRBJ2-3	CASSLDLAGWTDTQYF	TGCGCCAGCAGCTTGGATCTAGCGGGGTGGACAGATACGCAGTATTTT
once	TRBV5-4	TRBD2	TRBJ2-1	CASSSGLAGVGEQFF	TGTGCCAGCAGCTCGGGACTAGCGGGAGTTGGAGAGCAGTTCTTC
NA	TRBV5-1	TRBD1	TRBJ2-2	CASTSYGTANTGELFF	TGCGCCAGCACCTCATATGGGACAGCGAACACCGGGGAGCTGTTTTTT
NA	TRBV19	TRBD1	TRBJ2-7	CASSVRQGLYEQYF	TGTGCCAGTAGTGTTCGACAGGGCCTCTACGAGCAGTACTTC
NA	TRBV28	NA	TRBJ1-3	CASSLDSSGNTIYF	TGTGCCAGCAGTTTAGACAGCTCTGGAAACACCATATATTTT
NA	TRBV10-2	NA	TRBJ2-7	CASSPGVSYEQYF	TGCGCCAGCAGCCCAGGGGTTTCCTACGAGCAGTACTTC
NA	TRBV28	TRBD2	TRBJ2-3	CASSSREADTQYF	TGTGCCAGCAGTTCGCGGGAGGCAGATACGCAGTATTTT
NA	TRBV9	NA	TRBJ1-1	CASSVVQGPLPPEGTEAFF	TGTGCCAGCAGCGTAGTGCAGGGTCCTTTGCCTCCCGAAGGCACTGAAGCTTTCTTT
once	TRBV7-9	NA	TRBJ2-7	CASSLGIREQYF	TGTGCCAGCAGCTTGGGAATTCGCGAGCAGTACTTC
NA	TRBV30	TRBD2	TRBJ2-1	CAWTDRTSGGYYNEQFF	TGTGCCTGGACCGACAGGACTAGCGGGGGGTACTACAATGAGCAGTTCTTC
NA	TRBV12-5	TRBD2	TRBJ2-5	CASGLGLAGQETQYF	TGTGCTAGTGGTTTGGGACTAGCGGGGCAAGAGACCCAGTACTTC
NA	TRBV19	TRBD2	TRBJ2-1	CASSYWASGGLNEQFF	TGTGCCAGTAGTTATTGGGCTAGCGGGGGGTTAAATGAGCAGTTCTTC
NA	TRBV5-1	NA	TRBJ2-7	CASSLYGGAYEQYF	TGCGCCAGCAGCTTATACGGGGGAGCCTACGAGCAGTACTTC
NA	TRBV11-2	TRBD1	TRBJ2-7	CASSLDLLLGQGLHEQYF	TGTGCCAGCAGCTTAGATCTATTGCTGGGACAGGGGTTACACGAGCAGTACTTC
NA	TRBV7-2	NA	TRBJ1-1	CASSLARARRSEGAFF	TGTGCCAGCAGCTTAGCAAGGGCGCGGAGGTCTGAAGGAGCTTTCTTT
NA	TRBV13	TRBD1	TRBJ2-7	CASSLGASTGSRYEQYF	TGTGCCAGCAGCCTCGGGGCCTCGACAGGGTCTCGCTACGAGCAGTACTTC